A selection of T cell receptor beta chains follows, all from one sample in a study of beta chain features in type 1 diabetes. TCRdb's table, derived via immunoSEQ multiplex PCR, lists solely in-frame clones and lacks some. This sample yields hundreds of thousands of clones, of which about 15% are seen a single time; more than 6.5% belongs to the top ten. The material sequenced was central memory CD4+ T cells from blood. These receptors were obtained from a man aged 25 to 45 in good health. Each CDR3 is given with its conserved first and last residue.

v_gene,j_gene,CDR3aa
TRBV7-9,TRBJ2-1,CATSRSGSFDEQFF
TRBV19,TRBJ1-2,CARMGRGPSSYGYTF
TRBV14,TRBJ1-1,CASSPQTGGRATEAFF
TRBV7-2,TRBJ2-1,CASSLAGRLAGLNEQFF
TRBV2,TRBJ1-5,CASSEGGQVNQPQHF
TRBV6-5,TRBJ1-2,CASSYSISGTYGYTF
TRBV7-2,TRBJ2-7,CASSPGGSGGLGEQYF
TRBV11-3,TRBJ2-7,CASRAVGTSYEQYF
TRBV6-5,TRBJ1-6,CASSYFDSPLHF
TRBV7-2,TRBJ1-2,CASSSSGQGPYGYTF
TRBV2,TRBJ2-3,CASKVNRGRSDTQYF
TRBV5-1,TRBJ2-2,CASSLELATAGELFF
TRBV21-1,TRBJ1-5,CASSTTTGVGYQPQHF
TRBV12-5,TRBJ1-1,CASGILQGLEAFF
TRBV5-1,TRBJ2-7,CASSLNSYEQYF
TRBV14,TRBJ2-1,CASSQDHGTGANEQFF
TRBV5-6,TRBJ2-2,CASSLVGGMNTGELFF
TRBV28,TRBJ1-5,CASMGGGNQPQHF
TRBV29-1,TRBJ2-5,CSVEDRAGFGETQYF
TRBV7-9,TRBJ2-1,CASNTTGYNEQFF
TRBV14,TRBJ1-1,CASSQDRAASEAFF
TRBV6-5,TRBJ1-2,CASSYSAVYGYTF
TRBV29-1,TRBJ2-3,CSVEDRLAGTTDTQYF
TRBV11-2,TRBJ2-1,CASSLGLAGGTYNEQFF
TRBV11-3,TRBJ2-3,CASSQGGARDTQYF
TRBV9,TRBJ1-1,CASSVNRLGTEAFF
TRBV30,TRBJ2-2,CAWSVVSGELFF
TRBV4-2,TRBJ2-1,CASSPPSGRANEQFF
TRBV2,TRBJ1-1,CASSVFGQGAEAFF
TRBV7-9,TRBJ1-2,CASSLAGGYGYTF
TRBV5-3,TRBJ2-1,CATDSGTGAHEQFF
TRBV6-4,TRBJ2-1,CASTPKGQDTGDEQFF
TRBV9,TRBJ2-1,CASSLGLAEYNEQFF
TRBV14,TRBJ1-6,CASSHSVGRSYNSPLHF
TRBV5-1,TRBJ2-1,CASKEGTVSYNEQFF
TRBV6-1,TRBJ2-2,CASSRQGNTGELFF
TRBV30,TRBJ1-2,CAWSAGQGIYGYTF
TRBV7-8,TRBJ2-7,CASSSQGQVYEQYF
TRBV6-5,TRBJ1-3,CASRPGTASGNTIYF
TRBV18,TRBJ2-5,CASSPPRGGQETQYF
TRBV10-3,TRBJ1-2,CAIRPYGQGLGGYTF
TRBV29-1,TRBJ1-1,CSGGTGMNTEAFF
TRBV5-5,TRBJ2-7,CASSPSVSGGTGVEQYF
TRBV7-2,TRBJ2-7,CASSLAAASSEQYF
TRBV7-6,TRBJ2-1,CASSSGQTYYNEQFF
TRBV7-7,TRBJ2-1,CASSLALAGGIDEQFF
TRBV5-1,TRBJ2-1,CASSSTGTSSNEQFF
TRBV10-3,TRBJ2-2,CAISDWREFDTGELFF